This T cell receptor (beta chain) is drawn from a study of CD8 T cells in Susac syndrome. There are 13 residues in the CDR3. Trimming removed 1 base from V and 4 bases from J, with 6 bases in between. The germline CDR1 and CDR2 sequences are SGHDT and YYEEEE. An amount of RNA that ranged from about 0.45 to 1 ug was reverse transcribed with random hexamers. Coverage of TCR beta CDR3 amplification by immunoSEQ multiplex PCR extended to 54 Vbeta and 13 Jbeta. MiXCR, run by TCRdb on the immunoSEQ multiplex PCR reads, gives a single entry per CDR3 protein. Among more than 65,000 distinct CDR3 sequences listed, roughly 94% were seen once.

Material: CD8+ T cells from PBMCs. The clonotype comes from a human donor in good health. The chain recombines TRBV5-6 with TRBJ1-5; no reliable D call. Written as DNA, the CDR3 is TGTGCCAGCAGCTTGATGGGGAATCAGCCCCAGCATTTT. Amino acids: CASSLMGNQPQHF.